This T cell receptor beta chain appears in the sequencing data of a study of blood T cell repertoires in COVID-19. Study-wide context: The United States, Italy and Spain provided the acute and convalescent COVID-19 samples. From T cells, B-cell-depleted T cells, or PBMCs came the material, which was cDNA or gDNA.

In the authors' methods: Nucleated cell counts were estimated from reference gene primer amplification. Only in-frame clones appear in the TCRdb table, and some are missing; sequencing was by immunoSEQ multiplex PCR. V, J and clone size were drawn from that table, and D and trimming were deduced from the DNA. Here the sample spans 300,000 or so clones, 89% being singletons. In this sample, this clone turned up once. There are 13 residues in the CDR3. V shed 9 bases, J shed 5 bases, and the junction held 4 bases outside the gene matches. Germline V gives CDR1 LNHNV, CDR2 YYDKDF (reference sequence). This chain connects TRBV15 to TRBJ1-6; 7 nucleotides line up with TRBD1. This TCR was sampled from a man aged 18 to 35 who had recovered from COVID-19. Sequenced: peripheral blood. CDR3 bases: TGTGCCACGATGGGACAGAATAATTCACCCCTCCACTTT. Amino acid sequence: CATMGQNNSPLHF. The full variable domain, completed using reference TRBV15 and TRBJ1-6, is DAMVIQNPRYQVTQFGKPVTLSCSQTLNHNVMYWYQQKSSQAPKLLFHYYDKDFNNEADTPDNFQSRRPNTSFCFLDIRSPGLGDTAMYLCATMGQNNSPLHFGNGTRLTVT.